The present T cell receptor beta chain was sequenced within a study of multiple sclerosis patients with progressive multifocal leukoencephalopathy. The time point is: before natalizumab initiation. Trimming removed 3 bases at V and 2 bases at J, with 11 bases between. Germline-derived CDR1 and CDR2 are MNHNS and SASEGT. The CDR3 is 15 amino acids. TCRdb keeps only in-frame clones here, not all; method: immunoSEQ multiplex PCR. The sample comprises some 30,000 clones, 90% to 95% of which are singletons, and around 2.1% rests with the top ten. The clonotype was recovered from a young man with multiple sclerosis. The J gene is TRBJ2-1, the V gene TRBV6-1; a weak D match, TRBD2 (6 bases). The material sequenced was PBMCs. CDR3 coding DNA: TGTGCCAGCAGTGAGAGGGGAGGTACCTACAATGAGCAGTTCTTC. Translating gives CASSERGGTYNEQFF.